The clone carrying this TCR beta chain was seen just once. The data are from a study of T cell changes during pregnancy in multiple sclerosis. Libraries were prepared by immunoSEQ multiplex PCR; TCRdb keeps only in-frame clonotypes and omits some of them. The table lists over 50,000 clones, more than 75% of them singletons. Germline CDR1 and CDR2: MNHEY and SVGAGI. The CDR3 is 14 amino acids. Trimming pared 2 bases from V and 6 bases from J, leaving 12 bases between. The rearrangement links TRBV6-5 to TRBJ2-3; no clear D gene. Sequencing was carried out using peripheral blood from another person, used as feeder cells. The TCR sequence derives from a human donor whose cells served as feeder cells for cultures in a pregnancy study. This CDR3 is CASSYEWGSDTQYF. CDR3 in DNA: TGTGCCAGCAGTTACGAGTGGGGATCGGATACGCAGTATTTT.